Listed here are 9 T cell receptor beta chains from one sample, sequenced in a study of OX40 agonist ivuxolimab in advanced cancers. Library construction relied on the immunoSEQ multiplex PCR assay. TCRdb holds this immuneACCESS table with in-frame rearrangements only. Some clones are missing; in checked studies, unresolved V genes explain under half, and the rest has no known cause. The sample table holds fewer than 90,000 clones, of which 70% to 90% were seen once. The ten biggest clones cover more than 0.25% of the sample. The sequencing used CD4+ or CD8+ T cells sorted from blood, collected in a trial of the OX40 agonist ivuxolimab. The receptors shown here come from an adult with an advanced solid tumor such as melanoma, head and neck, liver or kidney cancer.

The rearrangement links TRBV5-5 to TRBJ2-7, with 10 nucleotides matching TRBD1. This CDR3 contains 16 residues. The germline V gene has CDR1 SGHKS and CDR2 YYEKEE (reference sequence). V lost 0 bases, J lost 4 bases, and 7 bases stayed unmatched. The DNA of the CDR3 is TGTGCCAGCAGCTTGGCCGGGACAGGGGCTAGATACGAGCAGTACTTC. Translating it yields CASSLAGTGARYEQYF. Drawing the rest from reference TRBV5-5 and TRBJ2-7, the complete variable domain is DAGVTQSPTHLIKTRGQQVTLRCSPISGHKSVSWYQQVLGQGPQFIFQYYEKEERGRGNFPDRFSARQFPNYSSELNVNALLLGDSALYLCASSLAGTGARYEQYFGPGTRLTVT.

V usage is TRBV5-4 and J usage is TRBJ1-1; 7 positions agree with TRBD1. The CDR3 runs to 14 residues. The V and J ends lost 1 base and 0 bases, in that order; junction bases with no gene match: 0. Germline CDR1 reads SGHNT; CDR2 reads YYREEE (reference sequence). The CDR3 here is CASSLTGVNTEAFF. CDR3 nucleotide sequence: TGTGCCAGCAGCTTGACAGGGGTGAACACTGAAGCTTTCTTT.

This clone showed up just a few times. The chain couples TRBV15 to TRBJ1-6, with D possibly being TRBD1 (6 bases). V lost 4 bases and J lost 8, with 6 bases in between. This CDR3 spans 12 amino acids. The germline V gene has CDR1 LNHNV and CDR2 YYDKDF (reference sequence). CDR3 in DNA: TGTGCCACCAGCACAGGGGATTCACCCCTCCACTTT. Residues: CATSTGDSPLHF.

The chain employs TRBV25-1 and TRBJ1-4; 10 bases line up with TRBD1. Trimming at V came to 4 bases and at J to 10 bases, leaving 6 bases not matched to a gene. The CDR3 consists of 14 residues. Germline V gene lookup returns CDR1 MGHDK and CDR2 SYGVNS. The CDR3 sequence is CASSGRQGAGKLFF. CDR3 nucleotide sequence: TGTGCCAGCAGTGGGCGACAGGGGGCGGGAAAACTGTTTTTT.

The chain combines TRBV19 with TRBJ2-7; 10 bases are shared with TRBD1. The CDR3 extends over 13 amino acids. The germline V gene encodes CDR1 LNHDA and CDR2 SQIVND (reference sequence). Unmatched junction bases numbered 3, after V lost 7 bases and J lost 3 bases. CDR3 loop: CASMDRGNYEQYF. The CDR3 DNA reads as TGTGCCAGTATGGACAGGGGGAACTACGAGCAGTACTTC.

CDR3 loop: CASGGQAGYTF. In DNA, the CDR3 is TGCGCCAGCGGTGGACAGGCTGGCTACACCTTC. The chain is built from TRBV10-1 and TRBJ1-2, with 7 nucleotides matching TRBD1. The V segment lost 8 bases and the J segment 7 bases; nucleotides outside the gene matches: 4. Germline V gene sequence: CDR1 WNHNN, CDR2 SYGVQD (reference sequence). CDR3 length: 11 residues.

Concerning this clone itself: Mismatch with germline at one junction end may stem from a read error. In DNA form, the CDR3 reads TGTGCCAGCAGTGAATCACGGGGGGTCCAAGAGGCCCAGTACTTC. Protein: CASSESRGVQEAQYF. The rearrangement links TRBV25-1 to TRBJ2-5, with 7 bases aligning to TRBD2. The germline V gene has CDR1 MGHDK and CDR2 SYGVNS. The CDR3 has 15 amino acids.

This chain links TRBV11-3 with TRBJ2-3; TRBD1 matches at 11 bases. CDR3 length: 17 residues. The ends lost 5 bases at V and 3 bases at J; junction bases unmatched: 10. CDR1 is SGHNT and CDR2 is YENEEA in the germline V gene. DNA for the CDR3: TGTGCCAGCAGCAAAGGGGACAGGGGGTTTAGTACAGATACGCAGTATTTT. Protein sequence: CASSKGDRGFSTDTQYF.

The chain is built from TRBV27 and TRBJ1-4, with D perhaps matching TRBD1 (6 bases). V was pared by 4 bases and J by 8 bases, with 14 bases between. This CDR3 comprises 14 residues. The germline V gene has CDR1 MNHEY and CDR2 SMNVEV (reference sequence). CDR3: CASSWGRGEEKLFF. The CDR3 DNA follows: TGTGCCAGCAGTTGGGGCAGGGGAGAAGAAAAACTGTTTTTT.